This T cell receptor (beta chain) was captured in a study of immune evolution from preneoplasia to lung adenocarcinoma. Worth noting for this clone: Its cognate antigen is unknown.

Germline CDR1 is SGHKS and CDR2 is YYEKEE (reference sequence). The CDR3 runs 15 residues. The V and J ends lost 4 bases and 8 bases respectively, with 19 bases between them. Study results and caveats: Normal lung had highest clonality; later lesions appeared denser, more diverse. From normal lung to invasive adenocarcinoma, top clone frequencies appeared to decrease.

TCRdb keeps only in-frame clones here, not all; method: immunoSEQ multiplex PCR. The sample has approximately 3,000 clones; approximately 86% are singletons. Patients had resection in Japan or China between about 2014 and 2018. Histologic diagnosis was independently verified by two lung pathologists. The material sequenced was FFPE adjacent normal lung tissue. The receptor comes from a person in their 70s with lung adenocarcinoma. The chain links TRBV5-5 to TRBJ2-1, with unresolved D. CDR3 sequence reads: CASSDNRALGYEQFF. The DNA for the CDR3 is TGTGCCAGCAGCGATAACCGGGCCCTAGGCTATGAGCAGTTCTTC.